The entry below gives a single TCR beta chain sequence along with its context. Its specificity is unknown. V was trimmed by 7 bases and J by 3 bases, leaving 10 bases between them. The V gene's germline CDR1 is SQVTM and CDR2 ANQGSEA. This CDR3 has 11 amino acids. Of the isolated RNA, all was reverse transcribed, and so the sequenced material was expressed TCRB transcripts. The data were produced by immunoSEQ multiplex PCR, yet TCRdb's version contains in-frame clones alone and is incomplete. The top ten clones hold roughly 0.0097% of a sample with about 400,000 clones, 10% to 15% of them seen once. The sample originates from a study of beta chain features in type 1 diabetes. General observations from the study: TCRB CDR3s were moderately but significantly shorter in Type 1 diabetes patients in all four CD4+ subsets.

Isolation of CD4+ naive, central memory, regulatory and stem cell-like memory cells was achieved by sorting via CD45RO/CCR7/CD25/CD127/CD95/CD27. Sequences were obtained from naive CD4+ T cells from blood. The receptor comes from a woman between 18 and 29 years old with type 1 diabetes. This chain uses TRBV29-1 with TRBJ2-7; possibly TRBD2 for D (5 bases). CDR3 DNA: TGCAGCGGCAGTGAGGGCTACGAGCAGTACTTC. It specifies CSGSEGYEQYF.